This T cell receptor beta chain was documented in a study of blood T cell repertoires in COVID-19. Study information: Sites in the United States, Italy and Spain provided acute and convalescent COVID-19 samples. Sources were T cells, B-cell-depleted T cells, or PBMCs; the material itself was cDNA or gDNA.

Per the study methods: Reference gene primer amplification in the assay estimated nucleated cell counts. Sequencing used immunoSEQ multiplex PCR; TCRdb keeps in-frame clones, though not all of them. V and J calls and clone size are given by that table; D and trimming were obtained from the DNA. The data contain 20,000 to 30,000 clones, 89% of them singletons. The CDR3 consists of 16 residues. This receptor was identified in a human donor in a cohort sampled during active COVID-19. V is TRBV12-2 and J is TRBJ2-7; the listed D gene, TRBD2, was not tested against the DNA. TRBV12-2 is a listed pseudogene. Sequencing was performed on peripheral blood. Written as DNA, the CDR3 is TGTGCAAGTCGCTTGGGGTCTCGGGAGGGCCCCTACGAGCAGTACTTC. The encoded protein is CASRLGSREGPYEQYF.